Listed here are 19 T cell receptor beta chains from one sample, sequenced in a study of OX40 agonist ivuxolimab in advanced cancers. Sequenced by immunoSEQ multiplex PCR; TCRdb stores in-frame clones only, minus some. The sample lists around 92,000 clones, 94% occurring once. The material was CD4+ or CD8+ T cells sorted from blood, obtained in a trial of the OX40 agonist ivuxolimab. The receptors stem from an adult with an advanced solid tumor such as melanoma, head and neck, liver or kidney cancer.

This clone was seen once. The chain combines TRBV25-1 with TRBJ2-5; 9 bases align to TRBD1. After removal of 6 bases from V and 6 bases from J, the junction contained 8 bases not matched to a gene. CDR1 and CDR2 (germline): MGHDK, SYGVNS. CDR3 size: 14 residues. Here the CDR3 DNA reads TGTGCCAGCAGGGGGACAGGGAGAGAACAGACCCAGTACTTC. Protein sequence: CASRGTGREQTQYF.

The V gene is TRBV6-5, the J gene TRBJ1-1; 7 positions match TRBD1. The V and J ends lost 2 bases and 3 bases, in that order; junction bases with no gene match: 6. The CDR3 length is 15 residues. Germline V gene lookup returns CDR1 MNHEY and CDR2 SVGAGI. The CDR3 bases are TGTGCCAGCAGTTACCCGGGCAGGGGGGACACTGAAGCTTTCTTT. This codes for CASSYPGRGDTEAFF.

The chain links TRBV6-6 to TRBJ2-7; 11 nucleotides line up with TRBD1. This CDR3 has 14 residues. V shed 7 bases, J shed 4 bases, and the junction held 6 bases outside the gene matches. Germline V gene sequence: CDR1 MNHNY, CDR2 SVGAGI (reference sequence). CDR3 amino acids: CASTEDRGRYEQYF. CDR3 DNA sequence: TGTGCCAGCACCGAGGACAGGGGGCGATACGAGCAGTACTTC.

The chain couples TRBV5-6 to TRBJ2-7, with D perhaps matching TRBD2 (6 bases). Germline V gene lookup returns CDR1 SGHDT and CDR2 YYEEEE. The CDR3 runs 13 residues. V lost 2 bases, J lost 6 bases, and 12 bases lay in between. The CDR3 loop reads CASSFRLVGEQYF. In nucleotides, the CDR3 is TGTGCCAGCAGCTTCCGACTAGTCGGCGAGCAGTACTTC.

About this clone itself: This sample includes further DNA sequences coding for the same CDR3. The chain employs TRBV5-1 and TRBJ1-1; TRBD1 agrees at 11 bases. Trimming cost V 2 bases and J 6 bases; bases outside gene matches: 9. This CDR3 is 16 amino acids long. CDR1 is SGHRS and CDR2 is YFSETQ in the germline V gene. The CDR3 nucleotides read TGCGCCAGCAGCTTTTTAGGGTGGGGACAGGGGGCTGAAGCTTTCTTT. The encoded protein is CASSFLGWGQGAEAFF.

This clone was detected once. This rearrangement joins TRBV29-1 to TRBJ2-5, with 11 bases lining up with TRBD1. Per the germline V gene, CDR1 is SQVTM and CDR2 is ANQGSEA. The CDR3 spans 12 residues. J lost 5 bases, V lost 6 bases, and 2 bases had no gene match. The CDR3 region is CSVDRGRETQYF. The CDR3 DNA follows: TGCAGCGTGGACAGGGGGCGGGAGACCCAGTACTTC. Full variable domain (missing parts from reference TRBV29-1 and TRBJ2-5): SAVISQKPSRDICQRGTSLTIQCQVDSQVTMMFWYRQQPGQSLTLIATANQGSEATYESGFVIDKFPISRPNLTFSTLTVSNMSPEDSSIYLCSVDRGRETQYFGPGTRLLVL.

This clone has more than one count but fewer than ten. The chain combines TRBV5-8 with TRBJ1-5; 8 bases match TRBD1. J gave up 6 bases and V 4 bases, and 6 bases lay outside the gene matches. Germline CDR1 reads SGHTS; CDR2 reads YDEGEE. This CDR3 region has 14 residues. The CDR3 is CASSTGQGSQPQHF. The CDR3 DNA reads TGTGCCAGCAGCACCGGACAGGGAAGTCAGCCCCAGCATTTT. The full variable domain, rest sourced from reference TRBV5-8 and TRBJ1-5, is EAGVTQSPTHLIKTRGQQATLRCSPISGHTSVYWYQQALGLGLQFLLWYDEGEERNRGNFPPRFSGRQFPNYSSELNVNALELEDSALYLCASSTGQGSQPQHFGDGTRLSIL.

This sequence joins TRBV7-2 and TRBJ1-1; D gene unclear. CDR3 size: 14 residues. V was pared by 5 bases and J by 3 bases, with 13 bases between. The germline V gene encodes CDR1 SGHTA and CDR2 FQGNSA. In nucleotides, the CDR3 is TGTGCCAGCAGCCGTAGAGAAGGATACACTGAAGCTTTCTTT. Translation gives CASSRREGYTEAFF.

The chain has TRBV7-2 and TRBJ2-5; 9 bases align to TRBD1. The CDR3 has 14 residues. Germline V CDR1 and CDR2: SGHTA, FQGNSA. Trimming cost V 5 bases and J 5 bases; bases outside gene matches: 6. The CDR3 loop reads CASSRDRVEETQYF. The CDR3 DNA sequence: TGTGCCAGCAGCAGGGACAGGGTGGAGGAGACCCAGTACTTC.

This rearrangement joins TRBV5-1 to TRBJ2-2, with TRBD1 identical over 8 bases. V trimming: 0 bases; J trimming: 4 bases; junction bases outside the gene matches: 5. The germline V gene encodes CDR1 SGHRS and CDR2 YFSETQ. The CDR3 runs to 16 residues. The DNA of the CDR3 is TGCGCCAGCAGCTTGGATCCAGGGGGCCTCACCGGGGAGCTGTTTTTT. Translated, it gives CASSLDPGGLTGELFF.

The chain has TRBV25-1 and TRBJ2-7; D remains ambiguous. CDR3 size: 12 residues. V was trimmed by 0 bases and J by 2 bases, leaving 2 bases between them. From germline, CDR1 is MGHDK and CDR2 SYGVNS. Written as DNA, the CDR3 is TGTGCCAGCAGTGAATACCCCTACGAGCAGTACTTC. This codes for CASSEYPYEQYF.

The chain combines TRBV19 with TRBJ1-5; TRBD1 agrees at 9 bases. The CDR3 extends over 15 amino acids. V was clipped by 3 bases and J by 6 bases; unmatched bases: 6. The germline V gene has CDR1 LNHDA and CDR2 SQIVND (reference sequence). Here the CDR3 DNA reads TGTGCCAGTAGTATCGGGACAGGGCTAACTCAGCCCCAGCATTTT. It yields the protein CASSIGTGLTQPQHF.

The chain recombines TRBV5-1 with TRBJ2-5; D unclear. V was trimmed by 4 bases and J by 1 base, leaving 8 bases between them. The germline V gene encodes CDR1 SGHRS and CDR2 YFSETQ. This CDR3 region has 13 residues. The CDR3 bases are TGCGCCAGCAGCGGCAGCCCCCAAGAGACCCAGTACTTC. This encodes CASSGSPQETQYF.

This clone was found a few times. The J gene is TRBJ1-5, the V gene TRBV19; 9 nucleotides match TRBD1. V was pared by 10 bases and J by 9 bases, with 13 bases of the junction left unmatched. Germline V gives CDR1 LNHDA, CDR2 SQIVND (reference sequence). This CDR3 region has 14 residues. CDR3 DNA sequence: TGTGCCACGGGGCCGGGACAGGGCATACCGCCCCAGCATTTT. This encodes CATGPGQGIPPQHF.

DNA of the CDR3: TGTGCCAGCTCACCCCCTTATAGCAATCAGCCCCAGCATTTT. The encoded protein is CASSPPYSNQPQHF. The chain combines TRBV18 with TRBJ1-5, with unresolved D. The V end was cut by 3 bases, the J end by 0 bases, with 6 bases between. Germline V gene lookup returns CDR1 KGHSH and CDR2 LQKENI. There are 14 residues in the CDR3.

This chain uses TRBV4-3 with TRBJ2-1; tentatively, D is TRBD1 (6 bases). Germline V CDR1 and CDR2: LGHNA, YSLEER. The CDR3 spans 14 residues. V was pared by 6 bases and J by 5 bases, with 14 bases between. The CDR3: CASSPGHTNNEQFF. DNA of the CDR3: TGCGCCAGCAGTCCGGGACACACGAACAATGAGCAGTTCTTC.

V and J are TRBV6-5 and TRBJ2-5; maybe TRBD2 (6 bases). The CDR3 loop spans 13 amino acids. Trimming took 4 bases from V and 9 from J, leaving 15 bases between them. Germline CDR1 is MNHEY and CDR2 is SVGAGI. CDR3 DNA sequence: TGTGCCAGCAGTTCCGTAGTAGCGGAGTCCCAGTACTTC. Its protein product is CASSSVVAESQYF.

This sequence joins TRBV4-3 and TRBJ2-7, with TRBD2 as a possible D gene (6 bases). Trimming cost V 3 bases and J 0 bases, with 15 bases left between them. The CDR3 has 16 residues. Germline lookup yields CDR1 LGHNA and CDR2 YSLEER. The CDR3 protein is CASSQDVGRDSYEQYF. The CDR3 nucleotides are TGCGCCAGCAGCCAGGATGTTGGGCGGGACTCCTACGAGCAGTACTTC.

The count of this clone is one. This rearrangement joins TRBV11-2 to TRBJ1-2, with TRBD1 as a possible D gene (6 bases). The V end lost 1 base, the J end lost 4 bases, and 13 bases lay between the germline ends. Germline CDR1 and CDR2: SGHAT and FQNNGV. There are 15 residues in the CDR3. The DNA of the CDR3 is TGTGCCAGCAGCTTAGTTGGGACACAACCCTATGGCTACACCTTC. This sequence encodes CASSLVGTQPYGYTF.